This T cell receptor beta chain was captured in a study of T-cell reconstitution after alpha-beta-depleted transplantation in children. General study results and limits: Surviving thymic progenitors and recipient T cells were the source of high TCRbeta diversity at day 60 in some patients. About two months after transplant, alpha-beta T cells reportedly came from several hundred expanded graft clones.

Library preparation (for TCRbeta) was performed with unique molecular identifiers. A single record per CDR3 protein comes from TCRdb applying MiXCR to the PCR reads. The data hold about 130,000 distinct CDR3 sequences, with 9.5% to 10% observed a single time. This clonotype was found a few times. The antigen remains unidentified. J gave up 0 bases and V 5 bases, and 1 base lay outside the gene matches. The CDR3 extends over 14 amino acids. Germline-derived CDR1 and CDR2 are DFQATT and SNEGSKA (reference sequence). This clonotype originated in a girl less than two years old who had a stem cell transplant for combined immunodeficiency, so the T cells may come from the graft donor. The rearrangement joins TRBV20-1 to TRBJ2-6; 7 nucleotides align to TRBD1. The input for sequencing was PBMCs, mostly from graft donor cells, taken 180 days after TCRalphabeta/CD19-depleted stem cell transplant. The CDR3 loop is CSASGGSGANVLTF. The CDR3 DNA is TGCAGTGCTTCAGGGGGCTCTGGGGCCAACGTCCTGACTTTC.